This T cell receptor (beta chain) is drawn from a study of human T cells and chemical hapten exposure. Time point reported: patch test 1, 2 weeks after DPC sensitization. Documented treatment: therapeutic diphenylcyclopropenone sensitization with weekly scalp DPC. Trimming took 3 bases from V and 0 from J; bases not matched to a gene: 2. The CDR3 length is 15 residues. Germline-derived CDR1 and CDR2 are LNHDA and SQIVND (reference sequence). Individual cDNA molecules received unique molecular identifiers in the library. Via MiXCR, TCRdb re-called the RACE reads, giving one row per CDR3 protein. The sample comprises 90,000 to 120,000 distinct CDR3 sequences, more than 9.5% of which are singletons, and roughly 3.5% rests with the top ten. This clonotype showed up just a few times. Its specificity is not known. General observations from the study: TCRs exceeding 1 in 1000 frequency stayed unchanged with DPC sensitization.

This specimen consisted of whole blood, obtained in connection with sensitization to the hapten diphenylcyclopropenone (DPC). The receptor's source is a woman aged 40 to 50 with alopecia areata. Some clones in this sample may be carry-over from other donors' samples. The V call is TRBV19, the J call TRBJ1-5; 7 bases fit TRBD1. The CDR3 is CASSIGTASNQPQHF. CDR3 coding DNA: TGTGCCAGTAGTATTGGGACAGCTAGCAATCAGCCCCAGCATTTT. Supplemented by reference TRBV19 and TRBJ1-5, the full variable domain reads DGGITQSPKYLFRKEGQNVTLSCEQNLNHDAMYWYRQDPGQGLRLIYYSQIVNDFQKGDIAEGYSVSREKKESFPLTVTSAQKNPTAFYLCASSIGTASNQPQHFGDGTRLSIL.